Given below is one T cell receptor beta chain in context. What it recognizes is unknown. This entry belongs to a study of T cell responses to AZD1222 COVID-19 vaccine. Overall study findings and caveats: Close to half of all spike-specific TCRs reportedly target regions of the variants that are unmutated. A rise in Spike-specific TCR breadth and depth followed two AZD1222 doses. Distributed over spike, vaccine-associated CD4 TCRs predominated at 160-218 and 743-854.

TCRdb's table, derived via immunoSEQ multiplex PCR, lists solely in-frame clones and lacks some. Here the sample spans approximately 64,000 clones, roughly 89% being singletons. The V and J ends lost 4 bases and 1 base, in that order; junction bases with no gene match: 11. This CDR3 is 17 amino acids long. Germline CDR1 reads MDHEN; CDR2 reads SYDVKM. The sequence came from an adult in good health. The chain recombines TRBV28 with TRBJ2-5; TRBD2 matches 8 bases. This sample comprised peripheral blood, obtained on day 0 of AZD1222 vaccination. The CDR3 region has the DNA TGTGCCAGCAGTTCCTATCTGGCCGGGACTAGCCAAGAGACCCAGTACTTC. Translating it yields CASSSYLAGTSQETQYF.